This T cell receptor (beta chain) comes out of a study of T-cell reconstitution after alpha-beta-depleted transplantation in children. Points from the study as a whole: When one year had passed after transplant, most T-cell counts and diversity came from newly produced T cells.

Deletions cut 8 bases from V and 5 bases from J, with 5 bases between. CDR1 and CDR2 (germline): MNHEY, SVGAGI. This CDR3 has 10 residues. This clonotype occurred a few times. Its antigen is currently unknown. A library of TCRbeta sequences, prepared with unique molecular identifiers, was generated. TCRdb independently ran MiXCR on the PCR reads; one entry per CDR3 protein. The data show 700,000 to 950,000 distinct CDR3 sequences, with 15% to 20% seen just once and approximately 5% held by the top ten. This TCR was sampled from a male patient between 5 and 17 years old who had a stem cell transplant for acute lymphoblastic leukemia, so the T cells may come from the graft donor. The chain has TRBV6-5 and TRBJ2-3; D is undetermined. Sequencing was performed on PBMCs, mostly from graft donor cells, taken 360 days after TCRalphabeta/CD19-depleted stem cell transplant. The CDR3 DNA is TGTGCCAGCGGGAAAGATACGCAGTATTTT. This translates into CASGKDTQYF.